The 23 T cell receptor beta chains reported below all come from one sample, sequenced in a study of blood T cell repertoires in COVID-19. Generated by immunoSEQ multiplex PCR, the TCRdb table keeps only in-frame clones and is missing some. The repertoire holds 150,000 to 200,000 clones, with 85% to 90% as singletons. What was sequenced was peripheral blood. These TCRs come from a woman aged 25 to 39 with active or convalescent COVID-19.

This rearrangement joins TRBV27 to TRBJ2-4, with 8 nucleotides matching TRBD2. V trimming: 5 bases; J trimming: 3 bases; junction bases outside the gene matches: 6. Looked up from germline, CDR1 is MNHEY and CDR2 is SMNVEV (reference sequence). CDR3 length: 15 residues. This CDR3 reads CASSAGGVGKNIQYF. The DNA of the CDR3 is TGTGCCAGCAGTGCCGGGGGGGTGGGCAAAAACATTCAGTACTTC.

The CDR3 DNA reads TGTGCCAGCAGTGAGCTAGAGGGATACTACGAGCAGTACTTC. Translated, it gives CASSELEGYYEQYF. The chain joins TRBV2 to TRBJ2-7, with D possibly matching TRBD2 (5 bases). Germline values: CDR1 SNHLY, CDR2 FYNNEI. The V end was cut by 3 bases, the J end by 3 bases, with 12 bases between. The CDR3 spans 14 residues.

This clone was seen a few times. This rearrangement joins TRBV7-2 to TRBJ2-7, with 9 bases lining up with TRBD1. This CDR3 region has 15 residues. Trimming at V came to 5 bases and at J to 4 bases, leaving 9 bases not matched to a gene. The V gene's germline CDR1 is SGHTA and CDR2 FQGNSA. The CDR3 nucleotides read TGTGCCAGCAGCCGGTCGGGACAGGGTATTTACGAGCAGTACTTC. Its protein is CASSRSGQGIYEQYF.

The chain employs TRBV5-6 and TRBJ1-1, with TRBD1 identical over 7 bases. CDR1 SGHDT and CDR2 YYEEEE come from the germline V gene. The CDR3 contains 15 residues. V lost 3 bases to trimming and J lost 6 bases; unmatched junction nucleotides: 11. CDR3 bases: TGTGCCAGCAGCTCGCGGGCCCCAGGGGGATCTGAAGCTTTCTTT. As protein: CASSSRAPGGSEAFF.

This chain links TRBV5-1 with TRBJ1-1, with 8 bases that match TRBD1. This CDR3 is built from 15 residues. Looked up from germline, CDR1 is SGHRS and CDR2 is YFSETQ. V trimming: 0 bases; J trimming: 10 bases; junction bases outside the gene matches: 11. CDR3 protein: CASSLAQVDRGAAFF. In nucleotides, the CDR3 is TGCGCCAGCAGCTTGGCCCAGGTTGACAGGGGAGCAGCTTTCTTT.

The chain recombines TRBV30 with TRBJ2-1; TRBD2 matches at 9 bases. The CDR3 spans 14 residues. From germline, CDR1 is GTSNPN and CDR2 SVGIG (reference sequence). V lost 3 bases, J lost 7 bases, and 7 bases stayed unmatched. In DNA, the CDR3 is TGTGCCTGGAGCCTGGCGGGGGGGCCAAATGAGCAGTTCTTC. As protein: CAWSLAGGPNEQFF.

This chain uses TRBV3-1 (or the pseudogene TRBV3-2) with TRBJ1-4; 9 nucleotides line up with TRBD1. V shed 0 bases and J 7 bases; nucleotides not matched to a gene: 6. Germline lookup yields CDR1 LGHDT and CDR2 YNNKEL (reference sequence). The CDR3 sequence is 16 residues long. The CDR3 reads CASSQDGTGRTEKLFF. For the CDR3, the DNA is TGTGCCAGCAGCCAAGATGGGACAGGGCGAACTGAAAAACTGTTTTTT.

The chain has TRBV19 and TRBJ1-1; 8 positions agree with TRBD1. The V segment lost 5 bases and the J segment 5 bases; nucleotides outside the gene matches: 10. Germline loops: CDR1 LNHDA, CDR2 SQIVND (reference sequence). The CDR3 contains 15 residues. The CDR3 bases are TGTGCCAGTAGTCCCTTTGGACAGGGAGGGACTGAAGCTTTCTTT. Protein product: CASSPFGQGGTEAFF.

The J gene is TRBJ1-2, the V gene TRBV30; D is unresolved. Germline CDR1 is GTSNPN and CDR2 is SVGIG (reference sequence). V lost 0 bases to trimming and J lost 8 bases, with 13 bases between them. This CDR3 is 13 amino acids long. In nucleotides, the CDR3 is TGTGCCTGGAGTGTACTGGTCCACCAAGGCTACACCTTC. Encoded protein: CAWSVLVHQGYTF.

The chain has TRBV11-3 and TRBJ2-7; D may be TRBD1 (7 bases). Trimming cost V 0 bases and J 1 base, with 16 bases left between them. CDR3 length equals 17 residues. In germline, CDR1 is SGHNT, CDR2 YENEEA. Written as DNA, the CDR3 is TGTGCCAGCAGCTTAGATCTAGGACAGGACTATTCCTACGAGCAGTACTTC. Translating it yields CASSLDLGQDYSYEQYF.

The V call is TRBV4-2, the J call TRBJ1-2, with 7 nucleotides matching TRBD1. Germline assignment: CDR1 LGHNA and CDR2 YNFKEQ. With 2 bases clipped from V and 0 bases from J, the junction kept 6 bases outside the gene matches. The CDR3 extends over 16 amino acids. The CDR3, as DNA: TGTGCCAGCAGCCAATCCGGGACAGCCTCTAACTATGGCTACACCTTC. Protein product: CASSQSGTASNYGYTF.

The genes are TRBV30 and TRBJ2-1; 10 bases align to TRBD1. Germline V gene lookup returns CDR1 GTSNPN and CDR2 SVGIG (reference sequence). V lost 8 bases to trimming and J lost 7 bases; unmatched junction nucleotides: 5. This CDR3 has 12 amino acids. CDR3 sequence: CASDRGRNEQFF. CDR3 coding DNA: TGTGCCAGTGACAGGGGGCGAAATGAGCAGTTCTTC.

The rearrangement uses TRBV7-6 and TRBJ2-6; D is ambiguous. V gave up 6 bases and J gave up 1 base, with 16 bases separating them. CDR3 length: 17 residues. CDR1 and CDR2 from the germline V gene are SGHVS and FNYEAQ. The CDR3 DNA sequence: TGTGCCAGCAGTCGTTCAAATTCTAGATCTGGGGCCAACGTCCTGACTTTC. This codes for CASSRSNSRSGANVLTF.

V usage is TRBV3-1 (or the pseudogene TRBV3-2) and J usage is TRBJ2-3, with 9 positions matching TRBD2. CDR3 length: 15 residues. Germline values: CDR1 LGHDT, CDR2 YNNKEL (reference sequence). V trimming: 5 bases; J trimming: 1 base; junction bases outside the gene matches: 4. CDR3 nucleotides: TGTGCCAGCAGCTTTCCTAGCGGGGGCACAGATACGCAGTATTTT. Encoded protein: CASSFPSGGTDTQYF.

J is TRBJ2-7 and V is TRBV6-5; TRBD2 matches 7 bases. The trim removed 4 bases at V and 3 bases at J, leaving 6 bases unmatched. The CDR3 spans 14 residues. Germline CDR1 reads MNHEY; CDR2 reads SVGAGI. The CDR3 DNA reads as TGTGCCAGCAGTTCGAGCGGGGAGAACTACGAGCAGTACTTC. Translated, it gives CASSSSGENYEQYF.

A few counts support this clone. This sequence joins TRBV7-9 and TRBJ2-5, with 9 bases aligning to TRBD2. CDR3 length: 16 amino acids. Germline CDR1 reads SEHNR; CDR2 reads FQNEAQ (reference sequence). After removal of 2 bases from V and 1 base from J, the junction contained 5 bases not matched to a gene. The CDR3 reads CASSLTGGGAQETQYF. In DNA form, the CDR3 reads TGTGCCAGCAGCTTAACTGGCGGGGGGGCCCAAGAGACCCAGTACTTC.

The chain combines TRBV7-9 with TRBJ1-1; 7 bases are a match to TRBD1. The germline gives CDR1 SEHNR, CDR2 FQNEAQ (reference sequence). The CDR3 spans 14 residues. J lost 7 bases, V lost 6 bases, and 11 bases had no gene match. Here the CDR3 DNA reads TGTGCCAGCAGTTCTTACACAGGGGCGGGTGAAGCTTTCTTT. Its protein is CASSSYTGAGEAFF.

This sequence joins TRBV20-1 and TRBJ2-4; 10 bases map to TRBD2. The CDR3 contains 16 residues. Looked up from germline, CDR1 is DFQATT and CDR2 is SNEGSKA (reference sequence). V lost 3 bases to trimming and J lost 0 bases; unmatched junction nucleotides: 5. In DNA form, the CDR3 reads TGCAGTGCTAGTAGCGGGAGGACTTTAGCCAAAAACATTCAGTACTTC. Its protein is CSASSGRTLAKNIQYF.

This clone was seen just once. The chain couples TRBV27 to TRBJ2-2, with D maybe TRBD2 (6 bases). Per germline, CDR1 MNHEY and CDR2 SMNVEV (reference sequence). This CDR3 has 12 residues. With 3 bases removed from V and 8 bases from J, the gap between germline ends came to 7 bases. The CDR3 sequence is CASSLSGGELFF. The CDR3 nucleotides read TGTGCCAGCAGTTTGAGCGGGGGGGAGCTGTTTTTT.

The V gene is TRBV18, the J gene TRBJ1-2, with no clear D. V shed 4 bases and J shed 4 bases, with 19 bases lying between them. CDR3 size: 16 residues. Germline lookup yields CDR1 KGHSH and CDR2 LQKENI. The CDR3 bases are TGTGCCAGCTCACGCCAGCGAGAGGATATAATCTATGGCTACACCTTC. It is translated as CASSRQREDIIYGYTF.

The gene calls are TRBV25-1 and TRBJ1-1, with D possibly being TRBD1 (6 bases). The CDR3 covers 12 residues. Germline CDR1 and CDR2: MGHDK and SYGVNS. For the CDR3, the DNA is TGTCCGGCTGGGGGCAGGGTGACTGAAGCTTTCTTT. Its protein is CPAGGRVTEAFF.

This clone has a single count. The V and J genes are TRBV6-5 and TRBJ1-1, with 8 positions matching TRBD1. Trimming removed 5 bases from V and 4 bases from J; junction bases left unmatched: 6. This CDR3 region has 14 residues. Germline CDR1 MNHEY, CDR2 SVGAGI. Here the CDR3 reads CASSTRTGSTEAFF. CDR3 sequence (DNA): TGTGCCAGCAGTACCCGGACAGGGAGCACTGAAGCTTTCTTT.

This rearrangement joins TRBV11-3 to TRBJ2-5, with TRBD1 matching over 8 bases. Germline CDR1 is SGHNT and CDR2 is YENEEA. J was trimmed by 1 base and V by 4 bases; bases with no gene match: 17. The CDR3 consists of 19 residues. CDR3 coding DNA: TGTGCCAGCAGCTCTAGGGACAGGACCCGGGACGGGGGCCAAGAGACCCAGTACTTC. This translates into CASSSRDRTRDGGQETQYF.